The rows below give T cell receptor beta chains drawn from one sample of a study of T cells in Graves' hyperthyroidism and ophthalmopathy. TCRdb re-derived calls from the multiplex PCR reads in MiXCR, one entry per CDR3 protein. The sample records approximately 570,000 distinct CDR3 sequences, just under 20% being singletons. Sequencing was carried out using blood. These receptors all stem from a man aged 35-49 years with Graves' ophthalmopathy. Both conserved end residues are part of each CDR3. D genes are given only for firm matches. For some rows the clone size is stated as once, few or many, or as a class when expanded; others skip it.

size: .; J: TRBJ2-1; V: TRBV5-1; D: TRBD2; DNA: TGCGCCAGCAGCTTGGACAGCGGGGGCTACAATGAGCAGTTCTTC; CDR3: CASSLDSGGYNEQFF
size: many; J: TRBJ1-1; V: TRBV7-6; D: .; DNA: TGTGCCAGCAGCTTATTTGAGGGGGGGATGAACACTGAAGCTTTCTTT; CDR3: CASSLFEGGMNTEAFF
size: .; J: TRBJ2-6; V: TRBV29-1; D: .; DNA: TGCAGCGTTGAAGATGCAGGGGCCAACGTCCTGACTTTC; CDR3: CSVEDAGANVLTF
size: .; J: TRBJ2-7; V: TRBV5-1; D: .; DNA: TGCGCCAGCAGCTTCCGGGACTCTAACTACGAGCAGTACTTC; CDR3: CASSFRDSNYEQYF
size: few; J: TRBJ2-1; V: TRBV20-1; D: .; DNA: TGCAGTGCCCCGACAGAGGTCGACCTCTACAATGAGCAGTTCTTC; CDR3: CSAPTEVDLYNEQFF
size: many; J: TRBJ1-5; V: TRBV7-2; D: .; DNA: TGTGCCAGCAGCCCGAGGGACGGACGGCCCCAGCATTTT; CDR3: CASSPRDGRPQHF
size: .; J: TRBJ2-7; V: TRBV20-1; D: .; DNA: TGCAGTGCTAGAGATACGGACAGTGGGACCTACGGGCAGTACTTC; CDR3: CSARDTDSGTYGQYF
size: .; J: TRBJ2-5; V: TRBV7-9; D: .; DNA: TGTGGAAGCTCCGGGGAGACCCAGTACTTC; CDR3: CGSSGETQYF
size: few; J: TRBJ1-1; V: TRBV28; D: .; DNA: TGTGCCAGCAGTTACGCGGCTGAAGCTTTCTTT; CDR3: CASSYAAEAFF
size: few; J: TRBJ1-1; V: TRBV4-1; D: .; DNA: TGCGCCAGCAGCCAAGAGAGGGGACGGAACACTGAAGCTTTCTTT; CDR3: CASSQERGRNTEAFF
size: few; J: TRBJ2-1; V: TRBV7-3; D: .; DNA: TGTGCCAGCAGCTCCTTCTGGGGTGATGAGCAGTTCTTC; CDR3: CASSSFWGDEQFF
size: many; J: TRBJ2-5; V: TRBV18; D: .; DNA: TGTGCCAGCTCACCTGCCCTAGAAGAGACCCAGTACTTC; CDR3: CASSPALEETQYF
size: .; J: TRBJ2-2; V: TRBV27; D: TRBD1; DNA: TGTGCCAGCAGTTCCCCCCTTCGGACAGGTTCCGGGGAGCTGTTTTTT; CDR3: CASSSPLRTGSGELFF
size: few; J: TRBJ2-5; V: TRBV3-1; D: .; DNA: TGTGCCAGCAGCCGCACGACTGCGAGGGAAGAGACCCAGTACTTC; CDR3: CASSRTTAREETQYF
size: many; J: TRBJ2-1; V: TRBV27; D: TRBD1; DNA: TGTGCCAGCAGTTCACAGGGGGCGTCCTACAATGAGCAGTTCTTC; CDR3: CASSSQGASYNEQFF
size: few; J: TRBJ1-1; V: TRBV5-5; D: .; DNA: TGTGCCAGCAGCTTGGAACCCCAAACTGAAGCTTTCTTT; CDR3: CASSLEPQTEAFF
size: .; J: TRBJ1-5; V: TRBV5-1; D: .; DNA: TGCGCCAGCAGCTTGATGGGGGCCGCAGGGGAGCCCCAGCATTTT; CDR3: CASSLMGAAGEPQHF
size: few; J: TRBJ1-2; V: TRBV14; D: .; DNA: TGTGCCAGCAGCCAAGATCAATTCGGACTCTATGGCTACACCTTC; CDR3: CASSQDQFGLYGYTF
size: many; J: TRBJ2-3; V: TRBV11-1; D: TRBD2; DNA: TGTGCCAGCAGCAGAGCGGGGGGCAACACAGATACGCAGTATTTT; CDR3: CASSRAGGNTDTQYF
size: many; J: TRBJ2-7; V: TRBV6-2/TRBV6-3; D: TRBD2; DNA: TGTGCCAGCAGTTACGGCGGGAGTACTCACGAGCAGTACTTC; CDR3: CASSYGGSTHEQYF
size: many; J: TRBJ1-1; V: TRBV2; D: .; DNA: TGTGCCAGCAGTGACTCAAGGAGGTTGGGCACTGAAGCTTTCTTT; CDR3: CASSDSRRLGTEAFF
size: .; J: TRBJ2-6; V: TRBV5-1; D: .; DNA: TGCGCCAGCAGCTCGATCCGGGACATAAACTCTGGGGCCAACGTCCTGACTTTC; CDR3: CASSSIRDINSGANVLTF